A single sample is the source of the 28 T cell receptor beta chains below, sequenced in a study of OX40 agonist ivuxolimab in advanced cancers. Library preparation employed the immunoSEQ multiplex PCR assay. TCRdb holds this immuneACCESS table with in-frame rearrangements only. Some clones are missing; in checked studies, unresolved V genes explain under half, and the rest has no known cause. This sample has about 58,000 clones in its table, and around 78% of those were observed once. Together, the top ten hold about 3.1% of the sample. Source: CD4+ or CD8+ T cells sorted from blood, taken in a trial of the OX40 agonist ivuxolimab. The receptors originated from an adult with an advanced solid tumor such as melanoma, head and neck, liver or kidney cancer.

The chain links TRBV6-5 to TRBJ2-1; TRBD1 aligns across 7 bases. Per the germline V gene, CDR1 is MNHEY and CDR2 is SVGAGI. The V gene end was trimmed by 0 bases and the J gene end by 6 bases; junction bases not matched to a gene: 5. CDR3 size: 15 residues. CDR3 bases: TGTGCCAGCAGTTACTCAGAGGGGGCGGTCAATGAGCAGTTCTTC. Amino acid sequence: CASSYSEGAVNEQFF.

CDR3 region: CASSQDRLLGGYGYTF. CDR3 DNA sequence: TGCGCCAGCAGCCAAGATAGGCTCCTGGGGGGCTATGGCTACACCTTC. This chain links TRBV4-3 with TRBJ1-2; D may be TRBD1 (5 bases). The CDR3 consists of 16 residues. CDR1 and CDR2 from the germline V gene are LGHNA and YSLEER. Trimming pared 0 bases from V and 4 bases from J, leaving 15 bases between.

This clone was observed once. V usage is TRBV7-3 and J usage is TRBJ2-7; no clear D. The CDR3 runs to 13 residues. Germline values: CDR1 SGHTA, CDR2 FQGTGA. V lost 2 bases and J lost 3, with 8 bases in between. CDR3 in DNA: TGTGCCAGCAGCTTAGGACCTGACTACGAGCAGTACTTC. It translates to CASSLGPDYEQYF.

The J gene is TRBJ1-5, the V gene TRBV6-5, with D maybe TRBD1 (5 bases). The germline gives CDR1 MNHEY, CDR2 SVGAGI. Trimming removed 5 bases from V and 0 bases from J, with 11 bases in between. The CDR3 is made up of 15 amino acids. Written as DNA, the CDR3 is TGTGCCAGCAGTGGCAGGGAGGGTAGCAATCAGCCCCAGCATTTT. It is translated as CASSGREGSNQPQHF.

The CDR3 protein is CATSKLSSGTGGFEQYF. As DNA, the CDR3 is TGTGCCACCAGCAAATTGTCGTCCGGGACAGGGGGCTTCGAGCAGTACTTC. The chain uses TRBV15 and TRBJ2-7; 12 nucleotides agree with TRBD1. Trimming at V came to 4 bases and at J to 6 bases, leaving 13 bases not matched to a gene. Germline CDR1 reads LNHNV; CDR2 reads YYDKDF (reference sequence). The CDR3 spans 17 residues.

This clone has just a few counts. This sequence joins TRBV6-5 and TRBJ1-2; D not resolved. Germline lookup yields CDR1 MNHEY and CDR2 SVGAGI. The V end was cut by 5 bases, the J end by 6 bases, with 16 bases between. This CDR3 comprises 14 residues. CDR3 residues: CASSTITGSHGYTF. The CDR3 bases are TGTGCCAGCAGTACGATCACGGGGAGCCATGGCTACACCTTC.

In DNA form, the CDR3 reads TGTGCCAGCAGGCGACAGGGGGCCGGCACTGAAGCTTTCTTT. It specifies CASRRQGAGTEAFF. V and J are TRBV13 and TRBJ1-1; 10 bases are shared with TRBD1. The V gene end was trimmed by 6 bases and the J gene end by 4 bases; junction bases not matched to a gene: 5. The germline V gene encodes CDR1 PRHDT and CDR2 FYEKMQ (reference sequence). The CDR3 is 14 amino acids.

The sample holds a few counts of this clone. The CDR3 is CASSLSGNGANVLTF. CDR3 bases: TGTGCCAGCAGCTTATCGGGGAATGGGGCCAACGTCCTGACTTTC. The chain uses TRBV11-3 and TRBJ2-6; a possible D gene is TRBD2 (5 bases). Trimming left V 2 bases short and J 3 bases short, with 8 bases between. Germline CDR1 is SGHNT and CDR2 is YENEEA. This CDR3 spans 15 amino acids. The full variable domain, with the rest looked up from reference TRBV11-3 and TRBJ2-6, is EAGVVQSPRYKIIEKKQPVAFWCNPISGHNTLYWYLQNLGQGPELLIRYENEEAVDDSQLPKDRFSAERLKGVDSTLKIQPAELGDSAVYLCASSLSGNGANVLTFGAGSRLTVL.

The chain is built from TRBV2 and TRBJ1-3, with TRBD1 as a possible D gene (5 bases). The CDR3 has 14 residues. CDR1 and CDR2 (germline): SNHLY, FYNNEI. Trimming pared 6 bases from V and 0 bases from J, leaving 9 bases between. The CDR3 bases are TGTGCCAGCAGAGGACACCTCTCTGGAAACACCATATATTTT. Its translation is CASRGHLSGNTIYF.

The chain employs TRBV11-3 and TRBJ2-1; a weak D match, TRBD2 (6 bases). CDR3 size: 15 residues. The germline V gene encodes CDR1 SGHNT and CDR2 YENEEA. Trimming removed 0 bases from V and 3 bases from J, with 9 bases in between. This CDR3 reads CASSLDRGNYNEQFF. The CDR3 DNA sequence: TGTGCCAGCAGCTTAGATCGGGGGAACTACAATGAGCAGTTCTTC.

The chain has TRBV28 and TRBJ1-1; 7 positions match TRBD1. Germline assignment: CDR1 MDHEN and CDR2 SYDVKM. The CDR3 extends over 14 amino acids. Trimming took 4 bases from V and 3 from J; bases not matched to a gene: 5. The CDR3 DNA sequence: TGTGCCAGCAGTTGGACAGGTGGGGACACTGAAGCTTTCTTT. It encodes CASSWTGGDTEAFF. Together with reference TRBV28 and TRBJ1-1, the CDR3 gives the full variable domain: DVKVTQSSRYLVKRTGEKVFLECVQDMDHENMFWYRQDPGLGLRLIYFSYDVKMKEKGDIPEGYSVSREKKERFSLILESASTNQTSMYLCASSWTGGDTEAFFGQGTRLTVV.

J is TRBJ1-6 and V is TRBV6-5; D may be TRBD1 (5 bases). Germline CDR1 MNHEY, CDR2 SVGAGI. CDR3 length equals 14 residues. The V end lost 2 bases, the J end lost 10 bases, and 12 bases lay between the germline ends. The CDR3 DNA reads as TGTGCCAGCAGTTACATCGCCCAGGGATCACCCCTCCACTTT. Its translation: CASSYIAQGSPLHF.

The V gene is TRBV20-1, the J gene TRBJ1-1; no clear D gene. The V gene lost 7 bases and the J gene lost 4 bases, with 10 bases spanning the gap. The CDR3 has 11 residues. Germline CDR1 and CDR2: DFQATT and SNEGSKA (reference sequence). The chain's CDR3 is CSGAGSTEAFF. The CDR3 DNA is TGCAGTGGCGCGGGCAGCACTGAAGCTTTCTTT.

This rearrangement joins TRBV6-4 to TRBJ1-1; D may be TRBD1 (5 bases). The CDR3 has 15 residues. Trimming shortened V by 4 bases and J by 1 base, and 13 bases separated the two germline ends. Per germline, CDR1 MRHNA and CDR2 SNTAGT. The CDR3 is CASSAGTSGNTEAFF. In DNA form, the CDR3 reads TGTGCCAGCAGTGCCGGGACCTCAGGGAACACTGAAGCTTTCTTT.

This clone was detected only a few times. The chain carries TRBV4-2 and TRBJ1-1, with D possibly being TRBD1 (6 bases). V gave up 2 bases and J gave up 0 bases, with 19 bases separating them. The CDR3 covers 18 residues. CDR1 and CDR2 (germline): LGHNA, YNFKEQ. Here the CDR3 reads CASSQQQGGGDVNTEAFF. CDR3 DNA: TGTGCCAGCAGCCAACAACAGGGAGGCGGGGATGTGAACACTGAAGCTTTCTTT.

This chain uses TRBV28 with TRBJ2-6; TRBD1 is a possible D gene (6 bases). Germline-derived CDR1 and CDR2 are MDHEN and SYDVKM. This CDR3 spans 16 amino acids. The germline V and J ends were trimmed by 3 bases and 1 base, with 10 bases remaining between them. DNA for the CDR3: TGTGCCAGCAGTTTCCCACAGGGTTCTGGGGCCAACGTCCTGACTTTC. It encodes CASSFPQGSGANVLTF.

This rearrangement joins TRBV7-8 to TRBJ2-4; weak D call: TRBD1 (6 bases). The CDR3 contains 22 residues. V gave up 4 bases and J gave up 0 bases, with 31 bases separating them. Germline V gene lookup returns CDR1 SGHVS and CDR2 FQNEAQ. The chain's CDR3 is CASSSYRVPSPSARLAKNIQYF. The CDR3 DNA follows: TGTGCCAGCAGCTCATACAGGGTACCTTCGCCCTCCGCACGCTTAGCCAAAAACATTCAGTACTTC.

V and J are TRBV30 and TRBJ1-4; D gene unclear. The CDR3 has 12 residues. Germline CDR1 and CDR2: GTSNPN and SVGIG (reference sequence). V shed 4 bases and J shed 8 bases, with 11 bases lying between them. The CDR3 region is CAWNSVREKLFF. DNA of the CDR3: TGTGCCTGGAATTCGGTACGGGAAAAACTGTTTTTT.

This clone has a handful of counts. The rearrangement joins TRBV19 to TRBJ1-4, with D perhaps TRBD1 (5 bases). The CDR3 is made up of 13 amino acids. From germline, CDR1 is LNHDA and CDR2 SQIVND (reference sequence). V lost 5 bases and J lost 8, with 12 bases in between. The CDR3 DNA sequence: TGTGCCAGTAGTTCCGAGGGACGCGAAAAACTGTTTTTT. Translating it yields CASSSEGREKLFF.

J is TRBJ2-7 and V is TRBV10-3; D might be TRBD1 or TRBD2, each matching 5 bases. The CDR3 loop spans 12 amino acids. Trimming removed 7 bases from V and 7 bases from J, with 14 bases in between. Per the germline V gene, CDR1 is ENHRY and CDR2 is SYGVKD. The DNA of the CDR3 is TGTGCCATCAAGCCCTTAGAGGGGGAGCAGTACTTC. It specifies CAIKPLEGEQYF.

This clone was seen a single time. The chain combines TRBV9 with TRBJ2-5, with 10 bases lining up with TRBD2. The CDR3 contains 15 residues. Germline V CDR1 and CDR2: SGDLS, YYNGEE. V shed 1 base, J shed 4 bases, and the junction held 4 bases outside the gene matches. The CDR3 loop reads CASSVSGGALETQYF. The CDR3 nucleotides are TGTGCCAGCAGCGTAAGCGGGGGGGCGCTAGAGACCCAGTACTTC.

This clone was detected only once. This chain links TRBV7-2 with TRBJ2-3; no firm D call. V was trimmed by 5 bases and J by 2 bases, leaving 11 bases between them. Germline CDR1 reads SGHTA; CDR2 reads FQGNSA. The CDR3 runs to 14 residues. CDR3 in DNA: TGTGCCAGCAGCCAAACCAGGACCACAGATACGCAGTATTTT. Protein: CASSQTRTTDTQYF.

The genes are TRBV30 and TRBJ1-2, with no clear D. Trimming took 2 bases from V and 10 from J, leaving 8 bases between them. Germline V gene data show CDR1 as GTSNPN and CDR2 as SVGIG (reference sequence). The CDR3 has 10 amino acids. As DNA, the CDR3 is TGTGCCTGGAGTCCGAATATCTACACCTTC. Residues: CAWSPNIYTF. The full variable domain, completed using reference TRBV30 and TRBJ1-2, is SQTIHQWPATLVQPVGSPLSLECTVEGTSNPNLYWYRQAAGRGLQLLFYSVGIGQISSEVPQNLSASRPQDRQFILSSKKLLLSDSGFYLCAWSPNIYTFGSGTRLTVV.

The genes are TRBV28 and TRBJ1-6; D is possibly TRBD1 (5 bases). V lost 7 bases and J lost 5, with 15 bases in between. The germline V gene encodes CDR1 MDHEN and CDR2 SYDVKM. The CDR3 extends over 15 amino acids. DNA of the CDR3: TGTGCCAGCACCATCCTCGACAGAGATAATTCACCCCTCCACTTT. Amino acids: CASTILDRDNSPLHF. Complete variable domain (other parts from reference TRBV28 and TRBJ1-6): DVKVTQSSRYLVKRTGEKVFLECVQDMDHENMFWYRQDPGLGLRLIYFSYDVKMKEKGDIPEGYSVSREKKERFSLILESASTNQTSMYLCASTILDRDNSPLHFGNGTRLTVT.

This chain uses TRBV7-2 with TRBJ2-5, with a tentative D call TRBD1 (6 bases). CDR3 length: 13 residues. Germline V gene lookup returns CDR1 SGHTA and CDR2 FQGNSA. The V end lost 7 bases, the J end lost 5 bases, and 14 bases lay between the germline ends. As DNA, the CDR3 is TGTGCCAGCAAAGTACAGGGCGGGGAGACCCAGTACTTC. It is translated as CASKVQGGETQYF.

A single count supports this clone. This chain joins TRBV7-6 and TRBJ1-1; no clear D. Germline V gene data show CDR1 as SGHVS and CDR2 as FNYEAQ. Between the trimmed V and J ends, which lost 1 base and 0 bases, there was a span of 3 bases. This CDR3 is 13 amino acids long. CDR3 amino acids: CASSLEVNTEAFF. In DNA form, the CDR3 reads TGTGCCAGCAGCTTAGAAGTGAACACTGAAGCTTTCTTT.

CDR3 sequence (DNA): TGTGCCAGCAGTTACAGCCCCGCCAGGGGGTATGGCTACACCTTC. Its translation: CASSYSPARGYGYTF. The chain employs TRBV6-5 and TRBJ1-2, with 7 nucleotides matching TRBD1. After removal of 2 bases from V and 5 bases from J, the junction contained 8 bases not matched to a gene. The CDR3 totals 15 residues. Germline V CDR1 and CDR2: MNHEY, SVGAGI.

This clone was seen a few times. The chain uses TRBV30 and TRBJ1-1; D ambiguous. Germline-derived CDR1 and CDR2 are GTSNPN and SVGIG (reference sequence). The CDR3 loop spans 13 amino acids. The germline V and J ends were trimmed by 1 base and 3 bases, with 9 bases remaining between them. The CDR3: CAWSGTEYTEAFF. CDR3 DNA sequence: TGTGCCTGGAGTGGCACGGAGTACACTGAAGCTTTCTTT. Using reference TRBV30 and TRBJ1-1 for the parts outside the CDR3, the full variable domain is SQTIHQWPATLVQPVGSPLSLECTVEGTSNPNLYWYRQAAGRGLQLLFYSVGIGQISSEVPQNLSASRPQDRQFILSSKKLLLSDSGFYLCAWSGTEYTEAFFGQGTRLTVV.